Presented here are 4 T cell receptor beta chains from one specimen sequenced in a study of T cell responses to AZD1222 COVID-19 vaccine. The table came from immunoSEQ multiplex PCR; TCRdb's copy has only in-frame clones and leaves some out. This table has 120,000 or so clones, approximately 90% appearing once. Sequenced material: peripheral blood, taken 28 days after the second AZD1222 dose. These receptors all come from an adult who received the AZD1222 COVID-19 vaccine.

This clone was detected once. V and J are TRBV7-8 and TRBJ1-5; D ambiguous. Per the germline V gene, CDR1 is SGHVS and CDR2 is FQNEAQ. Between the trimmed V and J ends, which lost 5 bases and 4 bases, there was a span of 21 bases. This CDR3 comprises 17 residues. This chain's CDR3 is CASSQAPGSSRNQPQHF. DNA for the CDR3: TGTGCCAGCAGCCAGGCCCCCGGGTCCTCCCGTAATCAGCCCCAGCATTTT.

As concerns this clone: Other DNA variants within this sample encode the same CDR3. DNA for the CDR3: TGTGCCAGCTCCGGAGGGAACACTGAAGCTTTCTTT. This sequence encodes CASSGGNTEAFF. The V call is TRBV18, the J call TRBJ1-1, with D unresolved. Germline lookup yields CDR1 KGHSH and CDR2 LQKENI. Deletions cut 6 bases from V and 1 base from J, with 6 bases between. The CDR3 runs 12 residues.

The chain joins TRBV2 to TRBJ2-7; D unresolved. V was cut by 8 bases and J by 6 bases, with 14 bases left in between. Germline V lookup: CDR1 SNHLY, CDR2 FYNNEI. CDR3 length: 12 amino acids. The CDR3 is CASSVKGFEQYF. CDR3 DNA sequence: TGTGCCAGCTCCGTAAAGGGCTTCGAGCAGTACTTC.

The rearrangement links TRBV25-1 to TRBJ2-3; 8 positions match TRBD1. This CDR3 comprises 16 residues. The V segment lost 0 bases and the J segment 4 bases; nucleotides outside the gene matches: 6. Germline CDR1 MGHDK, CDR2 SYGVNS. The DNA of the CDR3 is TGTGCCAGCAGTGAATATACAGGGGGAGTCTCAGATACGCAGTATTTT. Residues: CASSEYTGGVSDTQYF.